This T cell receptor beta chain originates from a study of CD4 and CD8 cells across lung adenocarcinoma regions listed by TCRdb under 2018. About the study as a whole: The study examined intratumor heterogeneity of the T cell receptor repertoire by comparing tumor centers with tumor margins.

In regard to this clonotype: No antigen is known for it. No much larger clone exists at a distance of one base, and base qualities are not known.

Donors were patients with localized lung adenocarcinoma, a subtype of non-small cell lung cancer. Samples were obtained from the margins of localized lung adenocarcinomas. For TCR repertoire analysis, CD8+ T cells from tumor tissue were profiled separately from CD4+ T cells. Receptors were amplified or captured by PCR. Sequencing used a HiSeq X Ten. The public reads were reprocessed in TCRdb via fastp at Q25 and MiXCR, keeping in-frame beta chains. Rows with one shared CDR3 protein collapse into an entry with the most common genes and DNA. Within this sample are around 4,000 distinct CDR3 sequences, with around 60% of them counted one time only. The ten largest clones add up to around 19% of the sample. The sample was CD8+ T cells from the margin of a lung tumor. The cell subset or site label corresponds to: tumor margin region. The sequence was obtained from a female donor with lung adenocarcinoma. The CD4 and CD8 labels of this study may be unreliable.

Here the CDR3 is given as CASSLRSGGLGNIQYF. The DNA reads as follows: TGTGCCAGCAGCTTAAGGAGCGGGGGACTGGGAAACATTCAGTACTTC. The chain links TRBV7-2 with TRBJ2-5, and 8 bases in between align with TRBD2. The J call could be wrong; TRBJ2-4 is a better fit for the DNA end. Including the terminal cysteine and phenylalanine, the CDR3 comprises 16 residues. Only the CDR3 DNA stays, 48 bases, in frame from base 1. CDR1 and CDR2, looked up from the germline V gene, are SGHTA and FQGNSA.